The sequence of this T cell receptor beta chain was determined in a study of blood T cell repertoires in COVID-19. This table comes from immunoSEQ multiplex PCR, and its TCRdb copy is limited to in-frame clones, with some not included. Of about 320,000 clones listed, under 95% were seen once; the top ten hold roughly 2.5%. CDR1 MGHRA and CDR2 YSYEKL come from the germline V gene. J was trimmed by 0 bases and V by 4 bases; bases with no gene match: 0. CDR3 length equals 14 residues. This clone occurred a few times. Material: PBMCs or T cells enriched from blood (not recorded which). The sequence was obtained from a man between 60 and 75 years old who had recovered from COVID-19. V and J are TRBV4-1 and TRBJ1-3, with TRBD1 matching over 7 bases. CDR3 protein: CASSPGGSGNTIYF. For the CDR3, the DNA is TGCGCCAGCAGCCCAGGGGGCTCTGGAAACACCATATATTTT.